One and the same sample provided the 31 T cell receptor beta chains below, sequenced in a study of kidney transplant recipient with SARS-CoV-2 infection. TCRdb redid the calling of the reads with MiXCR, one entry per CDR3 protein. This sample carries under 300,000 distinct CDR3 sequences, around 26% of them seen once, and the ten largest clones take around 6.8%. Sample: a blood sample, taken at baseline and on approximately day 120 from a kidney transplant recipient. Receptor source: a male patient aged 25-45 years who had COVID-19 and was a kidney transplant recipient. The graft donor may have contributed some T cells.

This clonotype was detected a few times. The rearrangement joins TRBV10-3 to TRBJ2-3, with 7 bases identical to TRBD1. Germline CDR1 is ENHRY and CDR2 is SYGVKD. The CDR3 has 15 residues. With 2 bases clipped from V and 2 bases from J, the junction kept 4 bases outside the gene matches. The CDR3 DNA follows: TGTGCCATCAGTGAGCCAGACAGGGACACAGATACGCAGTATTTT. Protein: CAISEPDRDTDTQYF.

This clonotype was recorded at least ten times. The rearrangement joins TRBV7-9 to TRBJ1-2, with TRBD1 as a possible D gene (6 bases). Germline loops: CDR1 SEHNR, CDR2 FQNEAQ (reference sequence). V was shortened by 5 bases and J by 8 bases, with 18 bases between the two germline ends. The CDR3 length is 14 residues. This CDR3 reads CASSDTGSSRGYTF. CDR3 nucleotide sequence: TGTGCCAGCAGCGATACAGGGAGTTCAAGGGGCTACACCTTC.

This clonotype occurred a few times. This may be a read error, as it is one base from a much larger clone. The chain carries TRBV28 and TRBJ2-2, with 8 nucleotides matching TRBD2. The CDR3 extends over 14 amino acids. CDR1 MDHEN and CDR2 SYDVKM come from the germline V gene. The DNA for the CDR3 is TGTACCAGCATCGAGTCCGGGAGGGGCGGGGAGCTGTTTTTT. Translated, it gives CTSIESGRGGELFF. The entire variable domain, with the rest obtained from reference TRBV28 and TRBJ2-2, is as follows: DVKVTQSSRYLVKRTGEKVFLECVQDMDHENMFWYRQDPGLGLRLIYFSYDVKMKEKGDIPEGYSVSREKKERFSLILESASTNQTSMYLCTSIESGRGGELFFGEGSRLTVL.

Details on this clonotype: A far larger clone is just one base off, so this is likely a read error. The V call is TRBV7-2, the J call TRBJ2-4; D unclear. This CDR3 is 13 amino acids long. Germline CDR1 SGHTA, CDR2 FQGNSA. CDR3 in DNA: TGTGCCAGCAGCTGGACCAGATCCTACGAGCAGCACTTC. Its translation: CASSWTRSYEQHF.

With respect to this clonotype: This may come from a read error, since a much larger clone is one base off. This chain joins TRBV6-5 and TRBJ2-5; the D is unclear. The CDR3 has 13 amino acids. Germline lookup yields CDR1 MNHEY and CDR2 SVGAGI. In nucleotides, the CDR3 is TGTGCCGGCAGTAAGACCAGGCGGGAGACCCAGTACTTC. This codes for CAGSKTRRETQYF.

This clonotype was detected ten times or more. The chain combines TRBV6-2 or TRBV6-3 with TRBJ1-2, with D perhaps matching TRBD1 (6 bases). The CDR3 contains 15 residues. V was clipped by 1 base and J by 5 bases, with 14 bases between them. The germline CDR1 and CDR2 sequences are MNHEY and SVGEGT. CDR3 loop: CASSYFHRAGYGYTF. The CDR3 DNA follows: TGTGCCAGCAGTTACTTTCACAGGGCTGGGTATGGCTACACCTTC.

In its sample, this clonotype was seen a few times. This rearrangement joins TRBV2 to TRBJ2-3; maybe TRBD1 (5 bases). CDR3 length: 18 amino acids. Trimming took off 4 bases at V and 0 bases at J, with 20 bases between the two ends. From germline, CDR1 is SNHLY and CDR2 FYNNEI. The chain's CDR3 is CASSARTGSIISTDTQYF. The CDR3 nucleotides are TGTGCCAGCAGTGCCCGTACAGGTAGCATTATTAGCACAGATACGCAGTATTTT.

This clonotype was detected many times. The chain joins TRBV10-3 to TRBJ1-2; D is unresolved. Trimming pared 5 bases from V and 8 bases from J, leaving 12 bases between. This CDR3 comprises 12 residues. Germline V gene data show CDR1 as ENHRY and CDR2 as SYGVKD. The chain's CDR3 is CAISPSEGGYTF. For the CDR3, the DNA is TGTGCCATCAGTCCCTCCGAGGGCGGCTACACCTTC.

This clonotype was observed at least ten times. The V gene is TRBV10-1, the J gene TRBJ2-7; D gene ambiguous. The CDR3 consists of 11 residues. Germline V gene sequence: CDR1 WNHNN, CDR2 SYGVQD (reference sequence). V gave up 3 bases and J gave up 3 bases, with 3 bases separating them. CDR3 residues: CASSDHYEQYF. As DNA, the CDR3 is TGCGCCAGCAGTGACCACTACGAGCAGTACTTC.

This clonotype was found many times. The J gene is TRBJ1-3, the V gene TRBV5-6; no reliable D call. Trimming removed 2 bases at V and 0 bases at J, with 6 bases between. Looked up from germline, CDR1 is SGHDT and CDR2 is YYEEEE. This CDR3 has 14 residues. CDR3 sequence reads: CASSLVSSGNTIYF. In DNA form, the CDR3 reads TGTGCCAGCAGCTTAGTGAGCTCTGGAAACACCATATATTTT.

V and J are TRBV29-1 and TRBJ2-1; 11 positions agree with TRBD2. Germline V gene sequence: CDR1 SQVTM, CDR2 ANQGSEA. The CDR3 consists of 15 residues. V lost 5 bases, J lost 7 bases, and 10 bases stayed unmatched. This CDR3 reads CSVQPTSGSMNEQFF. Here the CDR3 DNA reads TGCAGCGTTCAACCCACTAGCGGGAGTATGAATGAGCAGTTCTTC.

This CDR3 is CASSVLKRLRKTYGYTF. In nucleotides, the CDR3 is TGCGCCAGCAGTGTGTTAAAAAGATTGCGAAAGACCTATGGCTACACCTTC. J is TRBJ1-2 and V is TRBV10-1; D is undetermined. The V and J ends lost 4 bases and 4 bases respectively, with 22 bases between them. There are 17 residues in the CDR3. CDR1 is WNHNN and CDR2 is SYGVQD in the germline V gene (reference sequence).

With respect to this clonotype: At one end the junction does not follow the germline gene, possibly because of a read error. The CDR3 spells CVSSLNPNTEAFF. DNA of the CDR3: TGTGTCAGCAGTTTAAATCCGAACACTGAAGCTTTCTTT. J is TRBJ1-1 and V is TRBV27; D gene unclear. Germline V gives CDR1 MNHEY, CDR2 SMNVEV (reference sequence). The CDR3 runs 13 residues.

To note about this clonotype: The junction departs from the called germline gene at one end, perhaps through a read error. The chain joins TRBV15 to TRBJ2-1; 9 nucleotides match TRBD1. This CDR3 contains 14 residues. Germline V gene data show CDR1 as LNHNV and CDR2 as YYDKDF (reference sequence). In DNA, the CDR3 is TGTGCCATCAGCAGAGATGGGACAGGGAATGAGCAGTTCTTC. This gives the protein CAISRDGTGNEQFF.

This clonotype has at least ten counts. V usage is TRBV6-4 and J usage is TRBJ2-3; possibly TRBD2 for D (6 bases). The CDR3 is 14 residues long. Trimming took 3 bases from V and 0 from J, leaving 7 bases between them. Germline V lookup: CDR1 MRHNA, CDR2 SNTAGT. CDR3 region: CASSESGSTDTQYF. The DNA of the CDR3 is TGTGCCAGCAGTGAAAGCGGGAGCACAGATACGCAGTATTTT.

The gene calls are TRBV5-5 and TRBJ1-1; D is unresolved. Germline assignment: CDR1 SGHKS and CDR2 YYEKEE (reference sequence). The CDR3 contains 14 residues. Trimming removed 0 bases from V and 0 bases from J, with 6 bases in between. CDR3 coding DNA: TGTGCCAGCAGCTTGGACCCGATGAACACTGAAGCTTTCTTT. As protein: CASSLDPMNTEAFF.

On this clonotype: At one end the junction does not follow the germline gene, possibly because of a read error. The chain recombines TRBV7-9 with TRBJ1-1, with a weak D call TRBD1 (5 bases). Germline loops: CDR1 SEHNR, CDR2 FQNEAQ (reference sequence). The CDR3 is made up of 14 amino acids. The CDR3 DNA is TGTTCCAGCAGCTTAAGAGGGGTTGACACTGAAGCTTTTTTT. Translated, it gives CSSSLRGVDTEAFF.

This clonotype was seen ten or more times. This chain connects TRBV2 to TRBJ2-7, with 9 bases matching TRBD2. J lost 0 bases, V lost 7 bases, and 1 base had no gene match. Per the germline V gene, CDR1 is SNHLY and CDR2 is FYNNEI. The CDR3 covers 13 residues. CDR3 DNA sequence: TGTGCCAGCACTAGCGGGATCTCCTACGAGCAGTACTTC. It is translated as CASTSGISYEQYF.

A single count supports this clonotype. This may be a read error: a much more frequent sequence differs by one nucleotide. The chain couples TRBV7-6 to TRBJ1-3, with D maybe TRBD1 (5 bases). The length of the CDR3 is 14 residues. From germline, CDR1 is SGHVS and CDR2 FNYEAQ. CDR3 in DNA: TGTGCCAGCAGCCCCGACAGTTCTGGAAACACCATGTATTTT. It codes for CASSPDSSGNTMYF.

Many counts were recorded for this clonotype. The V call is TRBV7-7, the J call TRBJ1-2, with D unclear. The CDR3 contains 17 residues. In germline, CDR1 is SSHAT, CDR2 FNYEAQ (reference sequence). With 5 bases removed from V and 4 bases from J, the gap between germline ends came to 23 bases. The CDR3 DNA reads as TGTGCCAGCAGCAGGGTTTATAAGTGCCGAAAGACCTATGGCTACACCTTC. It codes for CASSRVYKCRKTYGYTF.

Regarding this clonotype: Given a far larger clone just one base away, this is likely a sequencing read error. This chain links TRBV5-1 with TRBJ2-4; 7 bases line up with TRBD1. The CDR3 covers 15 residues. Germline CDR1 and CDR2: SGHRS and YFSETQ. DNA of the CDR3: TGCGCCAGCAGCCTGAGGGACAGCTTGAAGACTGAGCAGTCCTTC. Amino acids: CASSLRDSLKTEQSF.

The V and J genes are TRBV24-1 and TRBJ2-5, with TRBD2 matching over 9 bases. The length of the CDR3 is 21 residues. Germline V lookup: CDR1 KGHDR, CDR2 SFDVKD. V was pared by 0 bases and J by 0 bases, with 16 bases of the junction left unmatched. The CDR3 DNA is TGTGCCACCAGTGATTTGGGGTTCTTCGTTAGACTAGCGGAACACCAAGAGACCCAGTACTTC. As protein: CATSDLGFFVRLAEHQETQYF.

This clonotype was detected ten times or more. At one end the junction does not follow the germline gene, possibly because of a read error. V and J are TRBV6-2 or TRBV6-3 and TRBJ1-2; no reliable D call. Germline CDR1 MNHEY, CDR2 SVGEGT. This CDR3 comprises 17 residues. The CDR3 protein is CASSTYSCIGKTYGHTF. CDR3 in DNA: TGTGCCAGCAGTACATACAGCTGCATCGGAAAGACCTATGGCCACACCTTC.

This clonotype was recorded at least ten times. This rearrangement joins TRBV6-4 to TRBJ1-2, with no clear D. This CDR3 has 17 amino acids. V was clipped by 4 bases and J by 4 bases, with 22 bases between them. CDR1 is MRHNA, CDR2 SNTAGT, per germline. DNA of the CDR3: TGTGCCAGCAGTGGACCCGGCTCACACGGAAAGACCTATGGCTACACCTTC. This gives the protein CASSGPGSHGKTYGYTF.

This clonotype was seen ten or more times. The CDR3 region has the DNA TGTGCCAGCAGACGGGGTAGGAACACTGAAGCTTTCTTT. This encodes CASRRGRNTEAFF. V usage is TRBV3-1 and J usage is TRBJ1-1; unclear D gene. This CDR3 is built from 13 residues. CDR1 is LGHDT, CDR2 YNNKEL, per germline (reference sequence). Between the trimmed V and J ends, which lost 6 bases and 1 base, there was a span of 9 bases.

This clonotype was seen many times. This chain links TRBV9 with TRBJ2-1; 7 bases agree with TRBD2. Germline-derived CDR1 and CDR2 are SGDLS and YYNGEE. Trimming took 0 bases from V and 8 from J; bases not matched to a gene: 8. The length of the CDR3 is 15 residues. DNA of the CDR3: TGTGCCAGCAGCGTAGGAGGCGGGAGCATCGATGAGCAGTTCTTC. This codes for CASSVGGGSIDEQFF.

This clonotype has a count of ten or more. This chain links TRBV5-1 with TRBJ1-6, with 8 positions matching TRBD1. Germline loops: CDR1 SGHRS, CDR2 YFSETQ. Losses at the gene ends were 0 bases for V and 10 bases for J; bases not matched to a gene: 6. This CDR3 region has 15 residues. CDR3 nucleotides: TGCGCCAGCAGCTTGGCCCCCAGGGGGCTCTCACCCCTCCACTTT. Residues: CASSLAPRGLSPLHF.

This clonotype was seen repeatedly, ten times or more. This chain uses TRBV19 with TRBJ1-6; maybe TRBD1 (6 bases). Per the germline V gene, CDR1 is LNHDA and CDR2 is SQIVND (reference sequence). CDR3 length equals 15 residues. The V end was cut by 4 bases, the J end by 3 bases, with 10 bases between. CDR3 sequence: CASSTGDIYNSPLHF. As DNA, the CDR3 is TGTGCCAGTAGTACCGGGGACATCTATAATTCACCCCTCCACTTT.

This clonotype was detected a few times. A read error is possible here, since a much larger clone lies one base away. The chain joins TRBV4-3 to TRBJ1-2; D ambiguous. The V gene's germline CDR1 is LGHNA and CDR2 YSLEER. Between the trimmed V and J ends, which lost 5 bases and 6 bases, there was a span of 25 bases. This CDR3 is built from 17 residues. The CDR3 reads CASSSIVGRRKTHGYTF. In nucleotides, the CDR3 is TGCGCCAGCAGCAGCATAGTAGGACGTCGAAAGACCCATGGCTACACCTTC.

This clonotype has at least ten counts. The chain couples TRBV18 to TRBJ1-1; D unclear. Trimming pared 5 bases from V and 8 bases from J, leaving 24 bases between. Germline V CDR1 and CDR2: KGHSH, LQKENI. The CDR3 is 16 residues long. CDR3 nucleotide sequence: TGTGCCAGCTCAGTCCTTCTGGGCAGGCATCCCCCCGAAGCTTTCTTT. Amino acid sequence: CASSVLLGRHPPEAFF.

Note on this clonotype: This could be a read error, since a much larger clone is one nucleotide away. The rearrangement joins TRBV7-9 to TRBJ2-1, with 10 bases identical to TRBD1. CDR3 length equals 17 residues. Trimming cost V 2 bases and J 6 bases; bases outside gene matches: 10. The germline gives CDR1 SEHNR, CDR2 FQNEAQ (reference sequence). CDR3 sequence: CASSLSPWDRGGNEQFF. CDR3 bases: TGTGCCAGCAGCTTAAGCCCTTGGGACAGGGGTGGCAATGAGCAGTTCTTC.